The source of this T cell receptor beta chain is a study of chemoradiotherapy in HPV16-positive cancers. Study information: A couple of HPV16-positive patients' cells yielded candidate HPV-specific clones and common motifs. General study points: HPV-specific T cells were functionally defined from only two HPV16-positive patients.

This CDR3 spans 12 amino acids. From germline, CDR1 is MNHEY and CDR2 SMNVEV (reference sequence). The V gene lost 5 bases and the J gene lost 1 base, with 3 bases spanning the gap. TCRdb's copy holds only in-frame clones and misses some; the assay was immunoSEQ multiplex PCR. This table holds fewer than 30,000 clones, roughly 95% found once. In the case of this clone: Its target is unknown.

The gene calls are TRBV27 and TRBJ2-1; D is unclear. The specimen was collected from a patient who underwent chemoradiotherapy. The clonotype originates from a human donor with HPV-associated anogenital cancer. The CDR3 loop is CASSRSYNEQFF. CDR3 bases: TGTGCCAGCAGTAGGTCCTACAATGAGCAGTTCTTC.